This T cell receptor beta chain was sequenced during a study of persistence of HIV-infected CD4 T cells. The immunoSEQ assay was version 4, run in survey mode. The protocol was immunoSEQ multiplex PCR, while the TCRdb copy is restricted to in-frame clones and leaves out a portion. The sample lists around 60,000 clones; 65% to 75% were seen once. Overlapping HIV-1 Gag 15-mer peptides at approximately 1 ug per peptide per mL were used. Memory cells lacking CD40L and CD69 with high CD45RO were sorted. This clone was seen a few times. Its cognate antigen is unknown. The material sequenced was CD4+ T cells sorted from PBMCs after approximately 19-hour stimulation, taken from a patient who received antiretroviral therapy. This receptor was taken from an adult man with HIV who was CMV-seropositive.

The CDR3 loop is CASSIRTQGASSEAFF. The CDR3 nucleotides are TGTGCCAGTAGTATACGTACGCAGGGGGCTAGTAGTGAAGCTTTCTTT. This chain connects TRBV19 to TRBJ1-1; 8 nucleotides match TRBD1. V trimming: 2 bases; J trimming: 7 bases; junction bases outside the gene matches: 12. This CDR3 is 16 amino acids long. CDR1 LNHDA and CDR2 SQIVND come from the germline V gene (reference sequence). Full variable domain (remainder filled in from reference TRBV19 and TRBJ1-1): DGGITQSPKYLFRKEGQNVTLSCEQNLNHDAMYWYRQDPGQGLRLIYYSQIVNDFQKGDIAEGYSVSREKKESFPLTVTSAQKNPTAFYLCASSIRTQGASSEAFFGQGTRLTVV.